This is a list of T cell receptor beta chains from one sample in a study of blood T cell repertoires in COVID-19. The data were produced by immunoSEQ multiplex PCR, yet TCRdb's version contains in-frame clones alone and is incomplete. The table shows some 300,000 clones, with about 87% occurring only once. The sample comprised peripheral blood. Receptor source: a young woman who had recovered from COVID-19. The CDR3 runs from the conserved cysteine through the conserved F or W. Clone size is not always given. Where it is, it says once, few, many or a class for expanded clones.

>TRBV10-3|-|TRBJ2-1
CAISDGTSGGADNEQFF
>TRBV4-1|-|TRBJ2-1
CASSQGEGSYNEQFF
>TRBV6-5|-|TRBJ1-1
CASRGTGDRTEAFF
>TRBV9|-|TRBJ1-1
CASSVGTVTEAFF
>TRBV7-9|few|TRBJ1-1
CASSLSGVNTEAFF
>TRBV29-1|-|TRBJ2-1
CSVGLGVGTEDNEQFF
>TRBV3-1/TRBV3-2|-|TRBJ2-1
CASSQVFGTSGDNEQFF
>TRBV5-1|-|TRBJ1-1
CASSPRGQNTEAFF
>TRBV11-2|-|TRBJ1-4
CASSRQLLEEKLFF
>TRBV28|-|TRBJ2-7
CASSLPRTGLYEQYF
>TRBV7-9|-|TRBJ1-5
CASSSLGQGAVQPQHF
>TRBV6-5|-|TRBJ2-1
CASEILAGAGGEQFF
>TRBV25-1|once|TRBJ2-7
CASSLRGGGPYEQYF
>TRBV15|-|TRBJ1-6
CATSRARHSNSPLHF
>TRBV6-5|-|TRBJ1-2
CASSYDRDYGYTF
>TRBV3-1/TRBV3-2|-|TRBJ1-1
CASSPVPGQGTNTEAFF
>TRBV4-1|-|TRBJ1-6
CASSLQPWTGNSYNSPLHF
>TRBV18|-|TRBJ1-3
CASSLTGVQNTIYF
>TRBV24-1|-|TRBJ1-2
CATSGPRAGKDGYTF
>TRBV7-9|few|TRBJ2-7
CASSLSDIEQYF
>TRBV11-2|once|TRBJ2-5
CASSPTTGGPETQYF
>TRBV28|-|TRBJ2-7
CASSLRTGPYEQYF
>TRBV5-1|-|TRBJ2-5
CASSSSGIETQYF
>TRBV10-3|-|TRBJ2-3
CAISGTSGGASGTDTQYF
>TRBV27|-|TRBJ1-3
CASSLSQTGVDTIYF
>TRBV7-2|-|TRBJ2-7
CASSGWDRSSYEQYF
>TRBV28|-|TRBJ2-3
CASSHGSRSDTQYF
>TRBV11-2|-|TRBJ2-1
CASSLKAGGVHNEQFF
>TRBV19|-|TRBJ1-1
CASSFLDRPNTEAFF